The table lists the clone carrying this T cell receptor beta chain with a count of one. This record comes from a study of blood T cell repertoires in COVID-19. The CDR3 is made up of 16 amino acids. V shed 1 base and J 6 bases; nucleotides not matched to a gene: 8. Per germline, CDR1 SGHRS and CDR2 YFSETQ. Profiled with immunoSEQ multiplex PCR; TCRdb holds only in-frame clones, not every one. The data contain about 160,000 clones, over 65% of them seen just once; the ten biggest clones take up roughly 8.4%. The origin of this receptor is a man aged 55 to 69 with acute or convalescent COVID-19. The chain combines TRBV5-1 with TRBJ2-3, with 10 bases lining up with TRBD2. Sequences were obtained from peripheral blood. This CDR3 reads CASSLSGGGVRDTQYF. CDR3 sequence (DNA): TGCGCCAGCAGCTTGAGCGGGGGGGGCGTTAGGGATACGCAGTATTTT.